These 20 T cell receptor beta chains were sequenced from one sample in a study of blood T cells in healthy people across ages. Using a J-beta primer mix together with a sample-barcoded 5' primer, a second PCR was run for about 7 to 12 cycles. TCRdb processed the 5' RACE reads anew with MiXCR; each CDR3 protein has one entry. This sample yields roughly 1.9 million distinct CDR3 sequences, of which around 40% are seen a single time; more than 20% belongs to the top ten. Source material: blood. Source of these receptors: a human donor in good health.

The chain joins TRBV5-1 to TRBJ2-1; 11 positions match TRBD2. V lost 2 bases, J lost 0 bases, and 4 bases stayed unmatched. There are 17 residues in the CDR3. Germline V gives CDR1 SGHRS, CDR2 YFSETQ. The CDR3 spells CASSLNGLAGSYNEQFF. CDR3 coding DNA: TGCGCCAGCAGCTTAAACGGACTAGCGGGCTCCTACAATGAGCAGTTCTTC.

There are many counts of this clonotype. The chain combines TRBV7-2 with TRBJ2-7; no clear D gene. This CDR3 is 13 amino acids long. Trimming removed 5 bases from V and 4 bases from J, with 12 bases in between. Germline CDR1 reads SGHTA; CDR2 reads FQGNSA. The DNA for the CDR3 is TGTGCCAGCAGCCGGTCACTGACATACGAGCAGTACTTC. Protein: CASSRSLTYEQYF.

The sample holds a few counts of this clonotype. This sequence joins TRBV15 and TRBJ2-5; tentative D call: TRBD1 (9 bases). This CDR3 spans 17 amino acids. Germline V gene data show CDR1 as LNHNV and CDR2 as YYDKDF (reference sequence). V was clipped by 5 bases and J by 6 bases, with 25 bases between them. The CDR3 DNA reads TGTGCCACCAGCTACGGGAGGGGACAGGGATTCTTTCAGACCCAGTACTTC. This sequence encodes CATSYGRGQGFFQTQYF. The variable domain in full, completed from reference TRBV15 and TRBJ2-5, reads DAMVIQNPRYQVTQFGKPVTLSCSQTLNHNVMYWYQQKSSQAPKLLFHYYDKDFNNEADTPDNFQSRRPNTSFCFLDIRSPGLGDTAMYLCATSYGRGQGFFQTQYFGPGTRLLVL.

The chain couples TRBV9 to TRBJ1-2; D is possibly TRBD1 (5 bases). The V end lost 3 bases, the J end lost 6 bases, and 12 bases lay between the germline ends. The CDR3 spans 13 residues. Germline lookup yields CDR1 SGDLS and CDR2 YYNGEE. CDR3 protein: CASSARQRHGYTF. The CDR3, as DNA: TGTGCCAGCAGCGCCAGACAGCGCCATGGCTACACCTTC.

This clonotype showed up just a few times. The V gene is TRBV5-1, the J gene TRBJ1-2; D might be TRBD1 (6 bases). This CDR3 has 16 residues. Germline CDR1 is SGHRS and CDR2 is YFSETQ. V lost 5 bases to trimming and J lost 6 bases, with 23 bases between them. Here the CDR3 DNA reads TGCGCCAGCAGTATTTTTGGGACACCCGCTCCAGATGGCTACACCTTC. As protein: CASSIFGTPAPDGYTF.

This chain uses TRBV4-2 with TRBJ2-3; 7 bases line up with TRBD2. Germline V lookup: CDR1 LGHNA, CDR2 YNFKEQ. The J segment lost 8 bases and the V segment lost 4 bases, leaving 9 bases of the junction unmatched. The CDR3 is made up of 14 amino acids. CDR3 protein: CASSLRTREATQYF. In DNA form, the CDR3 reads TGTGCCAGCAGCCTTAGGACTAGAGAAGCTACGCAGTATTTT.

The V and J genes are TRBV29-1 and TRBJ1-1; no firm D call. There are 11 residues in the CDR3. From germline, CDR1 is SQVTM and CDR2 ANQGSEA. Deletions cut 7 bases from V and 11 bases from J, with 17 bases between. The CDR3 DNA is TGCAGCGCCGCGCGGACCCTCGAGGCTTTCTTT. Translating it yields CSAARTLEAFF.

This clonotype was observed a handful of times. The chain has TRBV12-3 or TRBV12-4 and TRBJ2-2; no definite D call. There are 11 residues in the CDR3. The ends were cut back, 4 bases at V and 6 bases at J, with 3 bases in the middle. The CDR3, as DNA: TGTGCCAGCAGTTGGCCCGGGGAGCTGTTTTTT. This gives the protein CASSWPGELFF.

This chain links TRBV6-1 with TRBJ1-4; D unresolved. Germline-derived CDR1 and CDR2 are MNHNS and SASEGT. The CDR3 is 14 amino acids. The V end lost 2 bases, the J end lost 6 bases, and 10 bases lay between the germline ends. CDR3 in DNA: TGTGCCAGCAGTGAAAGGGAATCGGATGAAAAACTGTTTTTT. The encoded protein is CASSERESDEKLFF.

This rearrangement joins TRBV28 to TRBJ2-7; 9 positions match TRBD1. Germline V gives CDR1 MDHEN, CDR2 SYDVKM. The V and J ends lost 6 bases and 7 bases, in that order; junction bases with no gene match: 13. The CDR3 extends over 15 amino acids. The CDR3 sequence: CASRDRGSSYNEQYF. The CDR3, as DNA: TGTGCCAGCAGGGACAGGGGAAGCTCCTACAATGAGCAGTACTTC.

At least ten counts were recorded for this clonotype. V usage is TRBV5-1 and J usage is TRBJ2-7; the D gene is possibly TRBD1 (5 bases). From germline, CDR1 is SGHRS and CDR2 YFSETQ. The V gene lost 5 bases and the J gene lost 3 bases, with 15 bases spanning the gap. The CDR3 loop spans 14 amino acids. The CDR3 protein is CASSREGDLYEQYF. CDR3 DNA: TGCGCCAGCAGTAGGGAAGGGGATCTCTACGAGCAGTACTTC.

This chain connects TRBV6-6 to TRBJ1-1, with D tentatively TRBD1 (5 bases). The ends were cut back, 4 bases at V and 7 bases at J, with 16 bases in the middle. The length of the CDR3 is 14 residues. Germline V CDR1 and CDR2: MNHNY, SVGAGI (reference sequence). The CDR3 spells CASSWSGRMSEAFF. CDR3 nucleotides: TGTGCCAGCAGTTGGTCAGGGAGGATGAGTGAAGCTTTCTTT.

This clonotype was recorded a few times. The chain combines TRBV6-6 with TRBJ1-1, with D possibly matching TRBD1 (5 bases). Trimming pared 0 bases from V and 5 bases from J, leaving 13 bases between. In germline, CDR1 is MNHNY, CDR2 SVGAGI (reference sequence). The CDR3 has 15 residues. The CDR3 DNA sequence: TGTGCCAGCAGTTACTCGAAGGGGAAGGGGACTGAAGCTTTCTTT. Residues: CASSYSKGKGTEAFF.

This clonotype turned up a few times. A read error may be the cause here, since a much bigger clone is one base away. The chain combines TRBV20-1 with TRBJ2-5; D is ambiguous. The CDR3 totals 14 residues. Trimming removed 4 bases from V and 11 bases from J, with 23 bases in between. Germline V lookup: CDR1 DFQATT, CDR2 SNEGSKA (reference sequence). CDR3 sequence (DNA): TGCAGTGCTAAGGTTATGGGTAGCAACTACGGGCAGTACTTC. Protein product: CSAKVMGSNYGQYF.

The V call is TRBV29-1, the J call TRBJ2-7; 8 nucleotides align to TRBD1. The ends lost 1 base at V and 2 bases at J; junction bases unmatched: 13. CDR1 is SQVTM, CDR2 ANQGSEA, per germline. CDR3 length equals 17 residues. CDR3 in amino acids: CSVEGFLGQGRTYEQYF. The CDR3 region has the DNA TGCAGCGTTGAAGGGTTCCTAGGACAGGGAAGAACCTACGAGCAGTACTTC.

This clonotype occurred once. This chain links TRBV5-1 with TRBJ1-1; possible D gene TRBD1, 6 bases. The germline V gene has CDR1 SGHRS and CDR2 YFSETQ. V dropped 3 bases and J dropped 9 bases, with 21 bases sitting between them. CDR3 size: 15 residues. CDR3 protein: CASSSFTGGAIQAFF. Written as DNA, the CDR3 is TGCGCCAGCAGCTCATTTACGGGGGGCGCGATCCAAGCTTTCTTT. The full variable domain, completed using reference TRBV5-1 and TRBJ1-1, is KAGVTQTPRYLIKTRGQQVTLSCSPISGHRSVSWYQQTPGQGLQFLFEYFSETQRNKGNFPGRFSGRQFSNSRSEMNVSTLELGDSALYLCASSSFTGGAIQAFFGQGTRLTVV.

This CDR3 reads CASSFGGRITEAFF. The CDR3, as DNA: TGTGCCAGCAGCTTCGGAGGGCGTATCACTGAAGCTTTCTTT. The V gene is TRBV7-2, the J gene TRBJ1-1; no definite D call. This CDR3 has 14 amino acids. From germline, CDR1 is SGHTA and CDR2 FQGNSA. V shed 3 bases and J shed 4 bases, with 12 bases lying between them. Supplemented by reference TRBV7-2 and TRBJ1-1, the full variable domain reads GAGVSQSPSNKVTEKGKDVELRCDPISGHTALYWYRQSLGQGLEFLIYFQGNSAPDKSGLPSDRFSAERTGGSVSTLTIQRTQQEDSAVYLCASSFGGRITEAFFGQGTRLTVV.

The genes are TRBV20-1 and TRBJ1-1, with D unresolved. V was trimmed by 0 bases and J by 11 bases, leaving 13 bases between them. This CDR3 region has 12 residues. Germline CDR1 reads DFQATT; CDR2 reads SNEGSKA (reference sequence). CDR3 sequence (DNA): TGCAGTGCTAGAGATCGGGGATTTGGGGCTTTCTTT. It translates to CSARDRGFGAFF.

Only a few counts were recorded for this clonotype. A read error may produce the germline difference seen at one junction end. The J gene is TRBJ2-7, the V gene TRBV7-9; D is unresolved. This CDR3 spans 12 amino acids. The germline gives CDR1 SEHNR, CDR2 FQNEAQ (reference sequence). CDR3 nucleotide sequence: TGTGCCAACAGCCCGAGAACCTACGAGCAGTACTTC. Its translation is CANSPRTYEQYF.

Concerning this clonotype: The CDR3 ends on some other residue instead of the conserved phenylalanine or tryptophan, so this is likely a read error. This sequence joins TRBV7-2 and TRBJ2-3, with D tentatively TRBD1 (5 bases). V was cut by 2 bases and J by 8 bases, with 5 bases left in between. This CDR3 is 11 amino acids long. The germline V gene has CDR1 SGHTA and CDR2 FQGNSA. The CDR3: CASSLQGTQYL. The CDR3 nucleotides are TGTGCCAGCAGCTTACAGGGTACGCAGTATCTT.